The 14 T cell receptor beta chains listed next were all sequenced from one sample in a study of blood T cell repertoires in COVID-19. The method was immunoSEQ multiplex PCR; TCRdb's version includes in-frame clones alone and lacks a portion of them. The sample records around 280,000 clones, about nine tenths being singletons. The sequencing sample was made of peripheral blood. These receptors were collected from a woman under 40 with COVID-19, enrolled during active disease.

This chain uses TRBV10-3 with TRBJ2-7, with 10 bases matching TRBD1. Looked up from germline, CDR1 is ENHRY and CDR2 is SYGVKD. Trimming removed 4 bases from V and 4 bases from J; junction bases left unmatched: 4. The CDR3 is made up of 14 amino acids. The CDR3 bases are TGTGCCATCAGTGGGTCGGGACAGGGGTACGAGCAGTACTTC. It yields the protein CAISGSGQGYEQYF.

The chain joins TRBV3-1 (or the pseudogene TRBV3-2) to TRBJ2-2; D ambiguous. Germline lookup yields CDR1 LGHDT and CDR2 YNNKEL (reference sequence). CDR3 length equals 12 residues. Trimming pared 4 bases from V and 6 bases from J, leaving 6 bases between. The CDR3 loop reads CASSLSAGELFF. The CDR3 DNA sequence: TGTGCCAGCAGCCTTAGTGCCGGGGAGCTGTTTTTT.

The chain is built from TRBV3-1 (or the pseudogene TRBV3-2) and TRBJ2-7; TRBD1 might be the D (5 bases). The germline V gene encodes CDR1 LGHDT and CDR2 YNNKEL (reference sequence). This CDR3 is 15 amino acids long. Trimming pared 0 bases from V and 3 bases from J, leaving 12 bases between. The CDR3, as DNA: TGTGCCAGCAGCCAAGACTGTGGGGCCGTCTACGAGCAGTACTTC. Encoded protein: CASSQDCGAVYEQYF.

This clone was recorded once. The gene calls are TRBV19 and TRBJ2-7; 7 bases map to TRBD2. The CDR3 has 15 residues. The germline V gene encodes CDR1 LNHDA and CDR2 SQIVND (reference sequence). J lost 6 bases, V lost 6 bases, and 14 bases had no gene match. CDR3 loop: CASSPSRGREGEQYF. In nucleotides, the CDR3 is TGTGCCAGTAGCCCCTCACGCGGCAGGGAGGGCGAGCAGTACTTC.

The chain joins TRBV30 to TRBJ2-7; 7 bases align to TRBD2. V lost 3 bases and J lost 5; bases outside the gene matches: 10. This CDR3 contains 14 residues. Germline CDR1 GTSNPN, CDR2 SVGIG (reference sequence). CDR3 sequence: CAWRIAAGRHEQYF. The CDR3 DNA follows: TGTGCCTGGAGGATCGCAGCGGGAAGGCACGAGCAGTACTTC.

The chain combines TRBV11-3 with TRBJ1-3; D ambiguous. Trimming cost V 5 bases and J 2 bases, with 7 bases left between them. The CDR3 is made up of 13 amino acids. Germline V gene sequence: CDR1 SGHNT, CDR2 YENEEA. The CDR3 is CASSTGAGNTIYF. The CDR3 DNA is TGTGCCAGCAGCACGGGAGCTGGAAACACCATATATTTT.

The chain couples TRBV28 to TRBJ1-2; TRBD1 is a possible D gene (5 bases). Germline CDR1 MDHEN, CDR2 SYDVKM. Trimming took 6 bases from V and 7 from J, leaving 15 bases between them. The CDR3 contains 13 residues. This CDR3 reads CASRPTASSGYTF. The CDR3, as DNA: TGTGCCAGCAGGCCGACAGCATCGAGTGGCTACACCTTC.

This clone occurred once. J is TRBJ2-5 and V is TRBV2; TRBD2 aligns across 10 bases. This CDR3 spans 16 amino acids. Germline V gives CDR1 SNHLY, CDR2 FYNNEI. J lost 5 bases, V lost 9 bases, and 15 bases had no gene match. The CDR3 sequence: CASRLKSGRAGETQYF. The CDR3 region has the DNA TGTGCCAGTCGATTGAAAAGCGGGAGGGCCGGGGAGACCCAGTACTTC.

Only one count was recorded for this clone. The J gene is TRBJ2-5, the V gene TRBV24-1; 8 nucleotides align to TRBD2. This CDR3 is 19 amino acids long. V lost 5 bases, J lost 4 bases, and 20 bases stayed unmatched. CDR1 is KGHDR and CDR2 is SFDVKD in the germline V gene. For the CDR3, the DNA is TGTGCCACCAGTGGAGCAGTGGCTAGCGGGCCAGACGGGGCAGAGACCCAGTACTTC. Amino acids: CATSGAVASGPDGAETQYF.

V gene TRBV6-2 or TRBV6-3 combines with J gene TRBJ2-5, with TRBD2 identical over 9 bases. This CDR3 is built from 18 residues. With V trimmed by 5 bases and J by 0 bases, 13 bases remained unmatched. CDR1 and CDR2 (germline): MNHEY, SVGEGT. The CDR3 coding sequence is TGTGCCAGCAGTCCCGATAGAAGGACTAGCGCATACCAAGAGACCCAGTACTTC. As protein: CASSPDRRTSAYQETQYF.

CDR3 in amino acids: CASSIRGWDQPQHF. The CDR3 DNA is TGTGCCAGTAGTATCAGGGGCTGGGATCAGCCCCAGCATTTT. This sequence joins TRBV19 and TRBJ1-5; perhaps TRBD1 as D (6 bases). CDR1 is LNHDA and CDR2 is SQIVND in the germline V gene (reference sequence). The V and J ends lost 3 bases and 5 bases respectively, with 11 bases between them. There are 14 residues in the CDR3. Drawing the rest from reference TRBV19 and TRBJ1-5, the complete variable domain is DGGITQSPKYLFRKEGQNVTLSCEQNLNHDAMYWYRQDPGQGLRLIYYSQIVNDFQKGDIAEGYSVSREKKESFPLTVTSAQKNPTAFYLCASSIRGWDQPQHFGDGTRLSIL.

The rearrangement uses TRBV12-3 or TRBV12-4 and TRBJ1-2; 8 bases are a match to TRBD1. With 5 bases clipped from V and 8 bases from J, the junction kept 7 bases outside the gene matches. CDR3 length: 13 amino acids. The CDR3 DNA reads TGTGCCAGCAGTCCGGACAGGGTAGGAGGCTACACCTTC. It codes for CASSPDRVGGYTF.

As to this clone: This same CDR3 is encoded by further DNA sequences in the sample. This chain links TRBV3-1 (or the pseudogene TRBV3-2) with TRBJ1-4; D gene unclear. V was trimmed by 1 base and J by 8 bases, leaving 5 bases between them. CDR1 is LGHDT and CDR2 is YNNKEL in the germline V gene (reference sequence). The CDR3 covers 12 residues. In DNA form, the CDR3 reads TGTGCCAGCAGCCAAGGAGGGGAAAAACTGTTTTTT. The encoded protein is CASSQGGEKLFF.

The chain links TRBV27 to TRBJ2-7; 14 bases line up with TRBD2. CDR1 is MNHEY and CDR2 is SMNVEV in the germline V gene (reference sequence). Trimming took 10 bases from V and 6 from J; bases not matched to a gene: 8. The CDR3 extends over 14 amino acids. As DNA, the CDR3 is TGTGCCACCCGACTAGCGGGAGGGACAGGCGAGCAGTACTTC. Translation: CATRLAGGTGEQYF.